The T cell receptor (beta chain) under discussion was sequenced for a study of T-cell reconstitution after alpha-beta-depleted transplantation in children. CDR3 length: 15 amino acids. Germline lookup yields CDR1 MNHNS and CDR2 SASEGT. Preparation of the TCRbeta library involved a method that used unique molecular identifiers. One entry per CDR3 protein results from TCRdb running MiXCR on the PCR reads. The sample has 550,000 to 600,000 distinct CDR3 sequences, roughly 23% seen once; the top ten hold about 14%. The rearrangement uses TRBV6-1 and TRBJ2-5, with D perhaps matching TRBD2 (6 bases). The J call is doubtful: the DNA matches TRBJ2-1 better. This specimen was PBMCs, mostly from graft donor cells, taken 360 days after TCRalphabeta/CD19-depleted stem cell transplant. The sequence was collected from a boy in the first two years of life who had a stem cell transplant for acute myeloid leukemia, so the T cells may come from the graft donor. The CDR3: CASRRGLKAYNEQFF. The CDR3 bases are TGTGCCAGCAGGCGGGGCCTCAAAGCCTACAATGAGCAGTTCTTC.